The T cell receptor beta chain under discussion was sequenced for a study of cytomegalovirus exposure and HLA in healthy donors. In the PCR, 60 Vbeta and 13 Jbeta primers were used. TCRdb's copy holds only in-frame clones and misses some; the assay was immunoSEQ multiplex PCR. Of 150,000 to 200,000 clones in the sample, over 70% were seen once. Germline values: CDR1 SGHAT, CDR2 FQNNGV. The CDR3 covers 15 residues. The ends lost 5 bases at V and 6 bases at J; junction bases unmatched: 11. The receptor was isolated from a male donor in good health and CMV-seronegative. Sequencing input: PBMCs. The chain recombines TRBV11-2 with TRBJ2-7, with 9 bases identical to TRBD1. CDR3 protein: CASSALRDRVREQYF. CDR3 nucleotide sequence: TGTGCCAGCAGCGCCCTCCGGGACAGGGTTCGCGAGCAGTACTTC.